This T cell receptor beta chain was profiled in a study of T-cell memory formation after mild COVID-19. Across the study: Largely donor-specific TCR clusters were found. Overall study results and limits: Later expanders leaned CD4+, whereas day 15 to 85 contracting clones were balanced CD4/CD8. For contracting clones, CD4+ ones sat mainly in CM and EM, CD8+ in EMRA.

Amplification by 5'RACE using constant-segment primers produced TCR alpha and TCR beta cDNA libraries that carried sample barcodes and UMIs. TCRdb ran MiXCR on the 5' RACE reads and lists one entry per CDR3 protein. The sample comprises about 600,000 distinct CDR3 sequences, about 20% of which are singletons, and around 7.7% rests with the top ten. Note on this clonotype: Its target is not known. Its ends do not fully match the called genes, so a read error is possible.

Germline CDR1 and CDR2: SGHDT and YYEEEE. The CDR3 is made up of 14 amino acids. The sequence came from an adult woman who had mild COVID-19 (a few samples of this study predate the infection). Cell type and time point are not known. Sequencing was done on a sample of PBMCs or a T cell subset sorted from them (not recorded which). V usage is TRBV5-6 and J usage is TRBJ2-1; a possible D gene is TRBD2 (5 bases). CDR3 DNA sequence: TGTGCTAGCAGCCCGGGATTCTCCTACAATGAGCAGTTCTTC. Its protein is CASSPGFSYNEQFF.